This record concerns one T cell receptor beta chain sequence. The naive CD8 fraction comprised CD45RO-negative cells positively selected for CCR7 and excluded terminally differentiated effector memory CD45RA+ cells. CDR1 is MDHEN and CDR2 is SYDVKM in the germline V gene. Losses at the gene ends were 4 bases for V and 2 bases for J; bases not matched to a gene: 11. This CDR3 comprises 20 residues. This sample was taken from a study of shared clonotypes between healthy human individuals. Profiled with immunoSEQ multiplex PCR; TCRdb holds only in-frame clones, not every one. The sample records about 2.1 million clones, over 85% being singletons.

Source material: naive CD8+ T cells from PBMCs. The chain couples TRBV28 to TRBJ2-2, with 15 bases that match TRBD2. The sequence derives from a young man in good health. Some clones in this sample may be carry-over from other donors' samples. CDR3 nucleotides: TGTGCCAGCAGTTCCCTATTGGGACTAGCGGGAGGCCTTAACACCGGGGAGCTGTTTTTT. Its translation: CASSSLLGLAGGLNTGELFF.